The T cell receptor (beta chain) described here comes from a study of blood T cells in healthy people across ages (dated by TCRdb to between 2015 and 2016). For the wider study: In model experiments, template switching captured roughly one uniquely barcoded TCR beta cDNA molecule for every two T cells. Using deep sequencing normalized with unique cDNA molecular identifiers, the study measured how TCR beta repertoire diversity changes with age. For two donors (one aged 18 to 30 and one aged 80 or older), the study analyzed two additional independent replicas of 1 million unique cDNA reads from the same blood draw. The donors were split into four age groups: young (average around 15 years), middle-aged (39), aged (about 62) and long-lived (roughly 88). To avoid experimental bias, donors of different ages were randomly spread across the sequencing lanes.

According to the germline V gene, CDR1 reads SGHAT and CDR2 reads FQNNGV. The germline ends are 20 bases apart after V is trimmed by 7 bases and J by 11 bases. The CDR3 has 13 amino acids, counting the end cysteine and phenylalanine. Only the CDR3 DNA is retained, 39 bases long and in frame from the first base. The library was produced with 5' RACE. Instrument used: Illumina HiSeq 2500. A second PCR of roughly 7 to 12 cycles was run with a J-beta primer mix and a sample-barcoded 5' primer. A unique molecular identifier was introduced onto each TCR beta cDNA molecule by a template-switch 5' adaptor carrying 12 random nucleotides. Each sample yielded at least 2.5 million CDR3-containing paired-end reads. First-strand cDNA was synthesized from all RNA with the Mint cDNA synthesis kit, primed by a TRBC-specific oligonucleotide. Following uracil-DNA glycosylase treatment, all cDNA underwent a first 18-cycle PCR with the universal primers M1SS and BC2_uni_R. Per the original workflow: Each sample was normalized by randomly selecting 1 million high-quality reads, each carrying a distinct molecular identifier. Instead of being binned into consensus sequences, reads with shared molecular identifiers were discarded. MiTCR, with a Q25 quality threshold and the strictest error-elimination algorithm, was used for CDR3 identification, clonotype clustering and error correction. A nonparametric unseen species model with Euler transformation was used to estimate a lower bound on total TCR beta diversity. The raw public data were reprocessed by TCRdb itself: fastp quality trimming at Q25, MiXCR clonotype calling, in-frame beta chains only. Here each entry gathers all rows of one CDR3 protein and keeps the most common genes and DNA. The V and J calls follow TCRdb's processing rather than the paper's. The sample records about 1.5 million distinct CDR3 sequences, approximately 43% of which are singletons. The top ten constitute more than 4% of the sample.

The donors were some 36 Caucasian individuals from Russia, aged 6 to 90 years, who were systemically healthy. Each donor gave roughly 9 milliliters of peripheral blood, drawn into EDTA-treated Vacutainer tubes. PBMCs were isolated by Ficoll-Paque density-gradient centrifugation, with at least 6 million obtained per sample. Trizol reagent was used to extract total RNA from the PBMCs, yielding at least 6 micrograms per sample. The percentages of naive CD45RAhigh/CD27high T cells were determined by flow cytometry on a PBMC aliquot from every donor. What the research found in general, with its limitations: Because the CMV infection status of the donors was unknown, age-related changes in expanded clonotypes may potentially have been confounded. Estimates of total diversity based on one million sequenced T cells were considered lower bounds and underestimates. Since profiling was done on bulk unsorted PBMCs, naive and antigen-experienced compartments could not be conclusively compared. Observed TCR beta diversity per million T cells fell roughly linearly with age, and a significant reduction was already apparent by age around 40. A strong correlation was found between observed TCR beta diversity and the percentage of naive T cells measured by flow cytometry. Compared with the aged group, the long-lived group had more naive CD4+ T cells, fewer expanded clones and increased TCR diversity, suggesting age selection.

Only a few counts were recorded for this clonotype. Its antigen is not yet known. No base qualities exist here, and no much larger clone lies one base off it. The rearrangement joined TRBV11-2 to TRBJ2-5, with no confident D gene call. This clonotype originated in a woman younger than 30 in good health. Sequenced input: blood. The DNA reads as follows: TGTGCCAGCACCGTGACCGGGTACAATGAGCAGTACTTC. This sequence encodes CASTVTGYNEQYF.